This T cell receptor beta chain was observed in a study of blood T cell repertoires in COVID-19. As for the study in general: Samples came from the United States, Italy and Spain, spanning acute and convalescent COVID-19.

Per germline, CDR1 LGHDT and CDR2 YNNKEL (reference sequence). The CDR3 is made up of 20 amino acids. V gave up 0 bases and J gave up 0 bases; unmatched junction bases: 12. TCRdb keeps only in-frame clones here, not all; method: immunoSEQ multiplex PCR. The data show about 33,000 clones, about 85% seen once. The rearrangement links TRBV3-1 (or the pseudogene TRBV3-2) to TRBJ2-3; 10 bases are shared with TRBD2. Specimen: peripheral blood. This sequence originates from a man in his sixties with acute or convalescent COVID-19. The CDR3 protein is CASSQDEEVAGGLSTDTQYF. The CDR3 bases are TGTGCCAGCAGCCAAGATGAGGAGGTAGCGGGAGGACTTAGCACAGATACGCAGTATTTT.